This T cell receptor beta chain emerged from a study of blood T cell repertoires in COVID-19. The wider study: Nucleic acid was either cDNA or gDNA, and it came from T cells, B-cell-depleted T cells, or PBMCs.

The germline V gene has CDR1 SGHNT and CDR2 YYREEE (reference sequence). The CDR3 totals 13 residues. Trimming cost V 4 bases and J 6 bases, with 12 bases left between them. In the authors' methods: Researchers report that nucleated cell counts were estimated from reference gene primer amplification. The method was immunoSEQ multiplex PCR; TCRdb's version includes in-frame clones alone and lacks a portion of them. V and J calls and clone size are those listed in that table; D and trimming were worked out from the DNA. The sample lists about 320,000 clones; 85% were seen once. This sequence originates from a woman aged 25-40 years who had been exposed to COVID-19. Material: PBMCs or T cells enriched from blood (not recorded which). V usage is TRBV5-4 and J usage is TRBJ2-3; no clear D gene. The CDR3: CASSKPPHDTQYF. The CDR3 region has the DNA TGTGCCAGCAGCAAACCCCCACACGATACGCAGTATTTT.